This TCR beta chain derives from a study of blood T cell repertoires in COVID-19. Background on the study: COVID-19 samples from acute and convalescent phases originated in the United States, Italy and Spain. In each case, the material was cDNA or gDNA derived from T cells, B-cell-depleted T cells, or PBMCs.

Germline lookup yields CDR1 SGDLS and CDR2 YYNGEE. CDR3 length equals 16 residues. Trimming took 4 bases from V and 4 from J, leaving 17 bases between them. Assay used: immunoSEQ multiplex PCR; TCRdb lists only in-frame clones, some missing. The data contain roughly 200,000 clones, about nine tenths of them seen just once; the ten biggest clones take up around 1.5%. This sequence originates from a man between 18 and 29 years old with active or convalescent COVID-19. V is TRBV9 and J is TRBJ2-2; maybe TRBD1 (6 bases). The material sequenced was peripheral blood. The CDR3 DNA reads TGTGCCAGCAGCCCCTATGGCAGGGGAAGCACCGGGGAGCTGTTTTTT. The encoded protein is CASSPYGRGSTGELFF.